The 30 T cell receptor beta chains below were found in one sample sequenced in a study of CD8 T cells in ankylosing spondylitis. Study-level findings and limits: What seemed typical of ankylosing spondylitis blood was a TCR beta motif built from several highly homologous variants.

Antigens of these TCRs are unknown. Each CDR3 protein gets one entry after TCRdb re-called the 5' RACE reads with MiXCR. The table lists a few hundred thousand distinct CDR3 sequences, 7.3% of them singletons. Sequenced material: blood, either unsorted or a sorted T cell fraction (not recorded which). These TCRs come from a male donor with ankylosing spondylitis.

This clonotype was seen more than once but under ten times. V is TRBV6-5 and J is TRBJ2-1; a weak D match, TRBD2 (5 bases). V lost 11 bases and J 7 bases, leaving 12 bases between the germline ends. Looked up from germline, CDR1 is MNHEY and CDR2 is SVGAGI. This CDR3 contains 11 residues. The CDR3 spells CASRTGNEQFF. As DNA, the CDR3 is TGTGCCTCCAGGACTGGGAATGAGCAGTTCTTC.

This clonotype was counted only a few times. The chain employs TRBV25-1 and TRBJ2-1; D unclear. V was trimmed by 1 base and J by 1 base, leaving 5 bases between them. Germline V gives CDR1 MGHDK, CDR2 SYGVNS. The CDR3 consists of 14 residues. The CDR3 DNA reads as TGTGCCAGCAGTGAATCGGAGTCCTACAATGAGCAGTTCTTC. It codes for CASSESESYNEQFF.

Many counts were recorded for this clonotype. This sequence joins TRBV2 and TRBJ2-1; possible D gene TRBD1, 6 bases. Between the trimmed V and J ends, which lost 5 bases and 2 bases, there was a span of 13 bases. CDR3 size: 15 residues. Germline CDR1 is SNHLY and CDR2 is FYNNEI. CDR3 loop: CASSLGHPAYNEQFF. Here the CDR3 DNA reads TGTGCCAGCAGTTTGGGACACCCGGCCTACAATGAGCAGTTCTTC.

This clonotype came up many times. The chain joins TRBV7-3 to TRBJ2-3, with D unresolved. V lost 2 bases, J lost 1 base, and 10 bases lay in between. CDR1 is SGHTA and CDR2 is FQGTGA in the germline V gene. CDR3 length: 15 amino acids. The CDR3 nucleotides are TGTGCCAGCAGCTTAGAAGTAGGACGCACAGATACGCAGTATTTT. This sequence encodes CASSLEVGRTDTQYF.

This clonotype was seen ten or more times. J is TRBJ1-5 and V is TRBV20-1; D gene ambiguous. Deletions cut 1 base from V and 5 bases from J, with 18 bases between. Germline V gene sequence: CDR1 DFQATT, CDR2 SNEGSKA (reference sequence). The CDR3 loop spans 16 amino acids. CDR3: CSARGKGAQAYQPQHF. CDR3 coding DNA: TGCAGTGCTAGAGGAAAGGGTGCGCAGGCTTATCAGCCCCAGCATTTT.

This clonotype was picked up many times. The V and J genes are TRBV4-3 and TRBJ2-3; tentatively, D is TRBD2 (5 bases). The germline V gene encodes CDR1 LGHNA and CDR2 YSLEER. The V end was cut by 0 bases, the J end by 0 bases, with 13 bases between. The CDR3 has 17 residues. As DNA, the CDR3 is TGCGCCAGCAGCCAAGATCGGGTCGGGGTGAGCACAGATACGCAGTATTTT. This sequence encodes CASSQDRVGVSTDTQYF.

This clonotype has a handful of counts. This chain connects TRBV3-1 to TRBJ2-1; the D gene is possibly TRBD1 (6 bases). Germline CDR1 reads LGHDT; CDR2 reads YNNKEL (reference sequence). The length of the CDR3 is 15 residues. V dropped 1 base and J dropped 9 bases, with 16 bases sitting between them. CDR3 amino acids: CASSQAGRGLSEQFF. The DNA of the CDR3 is TGTGCCAGCAGCCAAGCGGGTAGGGGGTTGAGTGAGCAGTTCTTC.

The V gene is TRBV20-1, the J gene TRBJ2-7; 12 nucleotides line up with TRBD2. The CDR3 sequence is 15 residues long. V shed 1 base and J 4 bases; nucleotides not matched to a gene: 5. CDR1 DFQATT and CDR2 SNEGSKA come from the germline V gene (reference sequence). The CDR3 reads CSARVLAGGPYEQYF. The CDR3 DNA sequence: TGCAGTGCTAGAGTGCTAGCGGGAGGGCCGTACGAGCAGTACTTC.

This clonotype was found many times. The V and J genes are TRBV4-2 and TRBJ2-7; TRBD1 is a possible D gene (5 bases). Germline loops: CDR1 LGHNA, CDR2 YNFKEQ. Trimming cost V 0 bases and J 1 base, with 10 bases left between them. The CDR3 is 15 residues long. The DNA for the CDR3 is TGTGCCAGCAGCCAAGAAGCAGGGCCATCCTACGAGCAGTACTTC. Its translation is CASSQEAGPSYEQYF.

At least ten counts were recorded for this clonotype. The rearrangement links TRBV24-1 to TRBJ2-2; D is ambiguous. Trimming left V 4 bases short and J 6 bases short, with 5 bases between. This CDR3 region has 12 residues. Germline CDR1 reads KGHDR; CDR2 reads SFDVKD. In DNA, the CDR3 is TGTGCCACCAGTGAAGTTGCCGGGGAGCTGTTTTTT. Amino acids: CATSEVAGELFF.

The sample holds many counts of this clonotype. V is TRBV7-6 and J is TRBJ2-2, with D perhaps TRBD2 (5 bases). Germline V gene sequence: CDR1 SGHVS, CDR2 FNYEAQ. V was cut by 5 bases and J by 6 bases, with 19 bases left in between. This CDR3 has 16 residues. CDR3: CASSPEMRERPGELFF. In DNA, the CDR3 is TGTGCCAGCAGCCCAGAAATGAGGGAGAGGCCCGGGGAGCTGTTTTTT.

The rearrangement uses TRBV5-1 and TRBJ2-7, with D possibly TRBD2 on 5 matching bases. V was clipped by 3 bases and J by 3 bases, with 10 bases between them. Germline V gene data show CDR1 as SGHRS and CDR2 as YFSETQ. The CDR3 loop spans 13 amino acids. DNA for the CDR3: TGCGCCAGCAGCTCCTCTGAGGGCTACGAGCAGTACTTC. Translated: CASSSSEGYEQYF.

In this sample, this clonotype turned up many times. V usage is TRBV2 and J usage is TRBJ1-2, with D perhaps matching TRBD1 (5 bases). Germline assignment: CDR1 SNHLY and CDR2 FYNNEI. Trimming left V 1 base short and J 3 bases short, with 9 bases between. The CDR3 has 14 amino acids. The CDR3 DNA is TGTGCCAGCAGTGAAGGCAGGGCGGACTATGGCTACACCTTC. It codes for CASSEGRADYGYTF. The whole variable domain, filled in from reference TRBV2 and TRBJ1-2, reads EPEVTQTPSHQVTQMGQEVILRCVPISNHLYFYWYRQILGQKVEFLVSFYNNEISEKSEIFDDQFSVERPDGSNFTLKIRSTKLEDSAMYFCASSEGRADYGYTFGSGTRLTVV.

On this clonotype: This could be a read error, since a much larger clone is one nucleotide away. The CDR3 DNA reads TGTGTCATCGGGGACTACAATGAGCAGTTCTTC. Translation gives CVIGDYNEQFF. The V gene is TRBV6-1, the J gene TRBJ2-1, with D possibly TRBD2 on 5 matching bases. The CDR3 consists of 11 residues. Germline CDR1 and CDR2: MNHNS and SASEGT.

This clonotype occurred many times. V is TRBV18 and J is TRBJ2-7; no clear D. The ends were cut back, 3 bases at V and 0 bases at J, with 6 bases in the middle. The CDR3 has 13 amino acids. CDR1 is KGHSH and CDR2 is LQKENI in the germline V gene. The CDR3 DNA sequence: TGTGCCAGCTCACCGAATCCCTCCTACGAGCAGTACTTC. It specifies CASSPNPSYEQYF.

With respect to this clonotype: A read error may produce the germline difference seen at one junction end. The rearrangement links TRBV5-6 to TRBJ2-7; D not resolved. The length of the CDR3 is 13 residues. The germline gives CDR1 SGHDT, CDR2 YYEEEE. The CDR3 DNA is TGTGCCAGCAGCTTGGCTCTCATGTACGAGCAGTATTTC. This codes for CASSLALMYEQYF.

This chain links TRBV13 with TRBJ2-7, with D unresolved. This CDR3 contains 14 residues. Trimming removed 5 bases from V and 0 bases from J, with 11 bases in between. Germline V gene lookup returns CDR1 PRHDT and CDR2 FYEKMQ (reference sequence). The CDR3 is CASSPRTLSYEQYF. The CDR3 DNA sequence: TGTGCCAGCAGCCCCCGGACCCTCTCCTACGAGCAGTACTTC.

The chain employs TRBV6-5 and TRBJ2-7; D possibly corresponds to TRBD2 (6 bases). CDR1 and CDR2 (germline): MNHEY, SVGAGI. V lost 8 bases and J lost 8, with 13 bases in between. CDR3 length: 11 amino acids. CDR3 in DNA: TGTGCCAGCGGGGGAGGCACCAAGCAGTACTTC. Its translation is CASGGGTKQYF.

The chain joins TRBV27 to TRBJ2-1; tentative D call: TRBD2 (5 bases). This CDR3 spans 14 amino acids. V lost 4 bases and J 8 bases, leaving 15 bases between the germline ends. Looked up from germline, CDR1 is MNHEY and CDR2 is SMNVEV (reference sequence). Here the CDR3 DNA reads TGTGCCAGCAGTTCTATACTAGGAGGCGATGAGCAGTTCTTC. As protein: CASSSILGGDEQFF.

This clonotype appeared a few times. The genes are TRBV7-8 and TRBJ2-1; 11 nucleotides line up with TRBD2. Germline CDR1 and CDR2: SGHVS and FQNEAQ. CDR3 size: 15 residues. With V trimmed by 5 bases and J by 8 bases, 8 bases remained unmatched. The CDR3 nucleotides read TGTGCCAGCAGCGTCACTAGCGGGGGTTTGGATGAGCAGTTCTTC. This translates into CASSVTSGGLDEQFF.

This clonotype was seen repeatedly, ten times or more. V is TRBV27 and J is TRBJ1-5; the D gene is possibly TRBD1 (5 bases). The germline V gene encodes CDR1 MNHEY and CDR2 SMNVEV (reference sequence). Trimming left V 3 bases short and J 11 bases short, with 11 bases between. The CDR3 consists of 12 residues. CDR3: CASSFPGGAQHF. The CDR3 bases are TGTGCCAGCAGTTTCCCCGGGGGGGCCCAGCATTTT.

The chain employs TRBV29-1 and TRBJ2-2; D not resolved. The CDR3 spans 11 residues. CDR1 is SQVTM, CDR2 ANQGSEA, per germline. V was trimmed by 6 bases and J by 7 bases, leaving 9 bases between them. CDR3: CSVTGGGELFF. The CDR3 DNA reads TGCAGCGTGACGGGTGGCGGGGAGCTGTTTTTT.

This clonotype was seen ten or more times. The rearrangement uses TRBV12-3 or TRBV12-4 and TRBJ1-1; a possible D gene is TRBD1 (5 bases). Between the trimmed V and J ends, which lost 2 bases and 0 bases, there was a span of 10 bases. The CDR3 extends over 15 amino acids. CDR3 in DNA: TGTGCCAGCAGTTTAAGTCCGGGGGTGAACACTGAAGCTTTCTTT. This codes for CASSLSPGVNTEAFF.

Judged by abundance, this clonotype is medium-sized. The chain is built from TRBV9 and TRBJ2-7; D is uncertain. Per germline, CDR1 SGDLS and CDR2 YYNGEE. The CDR3 is made up of 16 amino acids. Trimming shortened V by 2 bases and J by 2 bases, and 17 bases separated the two germline ends. The CDR3 loop is CASSVSSKTAAYEQYF. The CDR3 bases are TGTGCCAGCAGCGTCTCTTCTAAGACGGCTGCCTACGAGCAGTACTTC.

The chain uses TRBV7-6 and TRBJ2-1; a weak D match, TRBD2 (5 bases). Germline values: CDR1 SGHVS, CDR2 FNYEAQ. The CDR3 has 16 residues. With 1 base removed from V and 4 bases from J, the gap between germline ends came to 14 bases. DNA for the CDR3: TGTGCCAGCAGCTTAGAATCGGCGGGCCGATACAATGAGCAGTTCTTC. Translated: CASSLESAGRYNEQFF.

This clonotype was recorded many times. The chain couples TRBV18 to TRBJ2-4, with 8 bases that match TRBD1. Per the germline V gene, CDR1 is KGHSH and CDR2 is LQKENI. The CDR3 totals 18 residues. Losses at the gene ends were 2 bases for V and 0 bases for J; bases not matched to a gene: 9. CDR3 in DNA: TGTGCCAGCTCACCAGAGGACAGGGCCTCACTAGCCAAAAACATTCAGTACTTC. Amino acids: CASSPEDRASLAKNIQYF.

This clonotype was picked up many times. The chain is built from TRBV6-4 and TRBJ1-2; perhaps TRBD1 as D (5 bases). The CDR3 consists of 14 residues. Germline V CDR1 and CDR2: MRHNA, SNTAGT. Trimming stripped 6 bases from V and 8 bases from J, with 19 bases between. This chain's CDR3 is CASSRDGEMKGYTF. The CDR3 DNA reads as TGTGCCAGCAGCCGGGACGGCGAGATGAAGGGCTACACCTTC.

This clonotype was counted many times. The rearrangement uses TRBV5-6 and TRBJ1-1; D remains unclear. The CDR3 covers 13 residues. Germline lookup yields CDR1 SGHDT and CDR2 YYEEEE. Trimming removed 0 bases at V and 4 bases at J, with 7 bases between. The DNA of the CDR3 is TGTGCCAGCAGCTTGGGGAGGGCCACTGAAGCTTTCTTT. Protein: CASSLGRATEAFF. The full variable domain, its missing parts supplied by reference TRBV5-6 and TRBJ1-1, is DAGVTQSPTHLIKTRGQQVTLRCSPKSGHDTVSWYQQALGQGPQFIFQYYEEEERQRGNFPDRFSGHQFPNYSSELNVNALLLGDSALYLCASSLGRATEAFFGQGTRLTVV.

This clonotype came up many times. The chain links TRBV7-6 to TRBJ1-2, with a weak D call TRBD1 (6 bases). Germline V gives CDR1 SGHVS, CDR2 FNYEAQ. This CDR3 comprises 15 residues. Between the trimmed V and J ends, which lost 3 bases and 4 bases, there was a span of 15 bases. CDR3 loop: CASSFGRQDPYGYTF. For the CDR3, the DNA is TGTGCCAGCAGCTTCGGACGACAGGATCCCTATGGCTACACCTTC. Based on the CDR3 plus reference TRBV7-6 and TRBJ1-2, the full variable domain is GAGVSQSPRYKVTKRGQDVALRCDPISGHVSLYWYRQALGQGPEFLTYFNYEAQQDKSGLPNDRFSAERPEGSISTLTIQRTEQRDSAMYRCASSFGRQDPYGYTFGSGTRLTVV.

In its sample, this clonotype was seen many times. The CDR3: CASSLNGGATDTQYF. The DNA of the CDR3 is TGTGCCAGCAGCTTAAACGGGGGGGCCACAGATACGCAGTATTTT. V usage is TRBV7-2 and J usage is TRBJ2-3; 8 nucleotides agree with TRBD2. The CDR3 contains 15 residues. The V gene's germline CDR1 is SGHTA and CDR2 FQGNSA. The V and J ends lost 2 bases and 2 bases, in that order; junction bases with no gene match: 3. Full variable domain (rest looked up from reference TRBV7-2 and TRBJ2-3): GAGVSQSPSNKVTEKGKDVELRCDPISGHTALYWYRQSLGQGLEFLIYFQGNSAPDKSGLPSDRFSAERTGGSVSTLTIQRTQQEDSAVYLCASSLNGGATDTQYFGPGTRLTVL.